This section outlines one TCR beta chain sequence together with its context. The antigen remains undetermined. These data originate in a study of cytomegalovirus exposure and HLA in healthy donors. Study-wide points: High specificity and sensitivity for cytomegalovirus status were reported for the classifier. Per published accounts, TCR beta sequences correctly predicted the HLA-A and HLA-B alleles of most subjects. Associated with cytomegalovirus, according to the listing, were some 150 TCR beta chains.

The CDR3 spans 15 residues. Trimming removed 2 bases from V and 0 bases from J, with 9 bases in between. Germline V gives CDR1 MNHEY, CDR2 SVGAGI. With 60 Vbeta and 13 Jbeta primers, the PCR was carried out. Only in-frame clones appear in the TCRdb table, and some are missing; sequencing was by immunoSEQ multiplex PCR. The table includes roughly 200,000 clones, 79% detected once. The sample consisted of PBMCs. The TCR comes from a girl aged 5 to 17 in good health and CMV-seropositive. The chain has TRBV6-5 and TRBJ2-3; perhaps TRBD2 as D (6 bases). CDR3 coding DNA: TGTGCCAGCAGTTACGGGGGGACTAGCACAGATACGCAGTATTTT. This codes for CASSYGGTSTDTQYF.